The clone carrying this TCR beta chain has only one observation. No antigen is known for it. Multiplex PCR, run in two rounds, amplified TCR beta CDR3 from genomic DNA. With primers specific to each TRBV and TRBJ gene, the first-round PCR was performed. TCRdb used MiXCR to reprocess the multiplex PCR reads, holding one entry per CDR3 protein. The table lists fewer than 35,000 distinct CDR3 sequences, 40% to 60% of them singletons. These data come from a study of prognosis after radiotherapy for stage I lung cancer. Study overall: The authors enrolled stage I non-small cell lung cancer patients between 2018 and 2019.

Study-wide results and caveats: Divergent TRBV and TRBJ gene usage has reportedly been observed between patients with and without metastases.

The receptor's source is a donor of 50 years or more with non-small cell lung cancer. The sample consisted of PBMCs, taken before or after stereotactic body radiation therapy (not recorded which).

CDR3 loop: CASSLVDRGLYNEQFF. DNA of the CDR3: TGTGCCAGCAGTTTGGTCGACAGGGGCCTCTACAATGAGCAGTTCTTC. This sequence joins TRBV28 and TRBJ2-1, with TRBD1 matching over 8 bases. Trimming removed 3 bases from V and 3 bases from J; junction bases left unmatched: 7. Germline V CDR1 and CDR2: MDHEN, SYDVKM. The CDR3 covers 16 residues.